The clone carrying this T cell receptor beta chain was picked up a small number of times. The junction differs from germline at one of its ends, possibly a read error. This entry comes from a study of blood T cells in healthy people across ages. With a J-beta primer mix and a sample-barcoded 5' primer, a second PCR ran about 6 to 11 cycles. TCRdb redid the calling of the 5' RACE reads with MiXCR, one entry per CDR3 protein. The sample holds 760,000 or so distinct CDR3 sequences, approximately 25% seen once. The germline V gene has CDR1 DFQATT and CDR2 SNEGSKA (reference sequence). The CDR3 spans 10 residues. This sample also belongs to another study, concerning T cells of mothers and their children.

This rearrangement joins TRBV20-1 to TRBJ2-4, with D perhaps matching TRBD1 (5 bases). The sequence was obtained from a boy between 10 and 17 years old in good health. Sequenced sample: blood. The CDR3 is CSARMDIQCF. CDR3 bases: TGCAGTGCTAGAATGGACATTCAGTGCTTC.